The next 28 T cell receptor beta chains were all read from a single sample in a study of blood T cell repertoires in COVID-19. Method: immunoSEQ multiplex PCR; TCRdb's copy keeps in-frame clones and lacks some. The sample yields about 38,000 clones, about 85% seen once. Sequencing was done on a sample of peripheral blood. All receptors derive from a man over 45 with active COVID-19.

This rearrangement joins TRBV6-1 to TRBJ1-5; D remains unclear. Trimming removed 2 bases from V and 2 bases from J, with 10 bases in between. In germline, CDR1 is MNHNS, CDR2 SASEGT. The CDR3 covers 15 residues. CDR3 bases: TGTGCCAGCAGTGAAACCCCGGGAGGCAATCAGCCCCAGCATTTT. Amino acid sequence: CASSETPGGNQPQHF.

This clone appeared a single time. The chain carries TRBV5-5 and TRBJ1-4; 7 bases fit TRBD1. Trimming cost V 3 bases and J 8 bases; bases outside gene matches: 7. The CDR3 has 14 residues. CDR1 SGHKS and CDR2 YYEKEE come from the germline V gene (reference sequence). In DNA form, the CDR3 reads TGTGCCAGCAGCTCGATCACAGGGGACGAAAAACTGTTTTTT. Amino acid sequence: CASSSITGDEKLFF.

The rearrangement links TRBV23-1 to TRBJ2-5, with 7 positions matching TRBD1. TRBV23-1 is flagged as an ORF with uncertain function. The CDR3 runs 13 residues. V lost 11 bases to trimming and J lost 2 bases; unmatched junction nucleotides: 8. This CDR3 is CARLATGQETQYF. DNA for the CDR3: TGCGCCCGCCTCGCGACAGGGCAAGAGACCCAGTACTTC.

This rearrangement joins TRBV7-8 to TRBJ2-1, with 12 bases lining up with TRBD2. V dropped 4 bases and J dropped 10; count of bases not matched to a gene: 11. Germline lookup yields CDR1 SGHVS and CDR2 FQNEAQ. The CDR3 is 16 residues long. The CDR3 bases are TGTGCCAGCAGCTCTTGGCTAGCGGGGGGGGCCGGGGAGCAGTTCTTC. It codes for CASSSWLAGGAGEQFF.

The CDR3 sequence: CAISGTGGEGQPQHF. The CDR3 nucleotides read TGTGCCATCAGCGGGACAGGGGGAGAGGGTCAGCCCCAGCATTTT. V is TRBV10-3 and J is TRBJ1-5; 11 bases map to TRBD1. The germline V gene encodes CDR1 ENHRY and CDR2 SYGVKD. The V and J ends lost 6 bases and 6 bases, in that order; junction bases with no gene match: 7. The CDR3 extends over 15 amino acids.

The chain has TRBV6-2 or TRBV6-3 and TRBJ2-7, with D possibly TRBD2 on 5 matching bases. The V end lost 1 base, the J end lost 4 bases, and 8 bases lay between the germline ends. Germline CDR1 is MNHEY and CDR2 is SVGEGT. This CDR3 has 13 amino acids. The CDR3 is CASSYFRGYEQYF. CDR3 sequence (DNA): TGTGCCAGCAGTTACTTCCGCGGGTACGAGCAGTACTTC.

This sequence joins TRBV28 and TRBJ2-7, with TRBD2 identical over 8 bases. This CDR3 has 14 amino acids. The J segment lost 3 bases and the V segment lost 3 bases, leaving 4 bases of the junction unmatched. From germline, CDR1 is MDHEN and CDR2 SYDVKM. Here the CDR3 reads CASSLGRGDYEQYF. The CDR3 coding sequence is TGTGCCAGCAGTTTGGGGCGGGGGGACTACGAGCAGTACTTC. Complete variable domain (other parts from reference TRBV28 and TRBJ2-7): DVKVTQSSRYLVKRTGEKVFLECVQDMDHENMFWYRQDPGLGLRLIYFSYDVKMKEKGDIPEGYSVSREKKERFSLILESASTNQTSMYLCASSLGRGDYEQYFGPGTRLTVT.

The chain recombines TRBV20-1 with TRBJ2-1; possibly TRBD1 for D (5 bases). The CDR3 has 15 residues. CDR1 is DFQATT, CDR2 SNEGSKA, per germline (reference sequence). The V end lost 3 bases, the J end lost 4 bases, and 16 bases lay between the germline ends. The CDR3 loop reads CSASVWGGEYNEQFF. The CDR3 DNA reads TGCAGTGCTAGTGTCTGGGGCGGTGAATACAATGAGCAGTTCTTC.

The V and J genes are TRBV15 and TRBJ2-1; 7 bases are shared with TRBD2. Germline V lookup: CDR1 LNHNV, CDR2 YYDKDF (reference sequence). Trimming took 1 base from V and 9 from J; bases not matched to a gene: 12. The CDR3 consists of 16 residues. CDR3 DNA: TGTGCCACCAGCAGAGGGAGCGGGATGTCTCCTTTTGAGCAGTTCTTC. It yields the protein CATSRGSGMSPFEQFF.

The V gene is TRBV5-1, the J gene TRBJ2-6; possibly TRBD2 for D (5 bases). Trimming took off 3 bases at V and 1 base at J, with 11 bases between the two ends. This CDR3 spans 16 amino acids. Germline V gene sequence: CDR1 SGHRS, CDR2 YFSETQ. The CDR3 region has the DNA TGCGCCAGCAGCTCCGCGGGTGGTTCTGGGGCCAACGTCCTGACTTTC. It translates to CASSSAGGSGANVLTF. Together with reference TRBV5-1 and TRBJ2-6, the CDR3 gives the full variable domain: KAGVTQTPRYLIKTRGQQVTLSCSPISGHRSVSWYQQTPGQGLQFLFEYFSETQRNKGNFPGRFSGRQFSNSRSEMNVSTLELGDSALYLCASSSAGGSGANVLTFGAGSRLTVL.

The CDR3, as DNA: TGTGCCAGCAGCTTAGAGGGGGCTTCGAATGGCTACACCTTC. Translating gives CASSLEGASNGYTF. This chain connects TRBV11-2 to TRBJ1-2, with a possible D match to TRBD1 (6 bases). V was trimmed by 0 bases and J by 6 bases, leaving 11 bases between them. This CDR3 spans 14 amino acids. Germline CDR1 SGHAT, CDR2 FQNNGV.

V is TRBV5-1 and J is TRBJ2-3; 14 nucleotides line up with TRBD2. The CDR3 is 17 amino acids. Germline V gene sequence: CDR1 SGHRS, CDR2 YFSETQ. J gave up 2 bases and V 4 bases, and 6 bases lay outside the gene matches. The CDR3 DNA follows: TGCGCCAGCAGCCAGGGACTAGCGGGGGCTTACACAGATACGCAGTATTTT. Translated, it gives CASSQGLAGAYTDTQYF.

The chain combines TRBV7-2 with TRBJ1-3; D ambiguous. The CDR3 runs to 16 residues. The V end was cut by 2 bases, the J end by 0 bases, with 11 bases between. Germline CDR1 SGHTA, CDR2 FQGNSA. The CDR3 here is CASSLWARVSGNTIYF. In DNA, the CDR3 is TGTGCCAGCAGCTTATGGGCCCGAGTCTCTGGAAACACCATATATTTT.

The chain couples TRBV2 to TRBJ2-3; 11 bases fit TRBD2. The length of the CDR3 is 19 residues. After removal of 4 bases from V and 4 bases from J, the junction contained 16 bases not matched to a gene. Germline V lookup: CDR1 SNHLY, CDR2 FYNNEI. CDR3 bases: TGTGCCAGCAGTGTATGGGTAGCGGGGGGGCGGTTTTTACCAGATACGCAGTATTTT. This codes for CASSVWVAGGRFLPDTQYF.

The rearrangement links TRBV2 to TRBJ2-7; no firm D call. Looked up from germline, CDR1 is SNHLY and CDR2 is FYNNEI. This CDR3 is built from 13 residues. The V end was cut by 2 bases, the J end by 1 base, with 6 bases between. DNA for the CDR3: TGTGCCAGCAGTGAATGGGCTTCCTACGAGCAGTACTTC. Translated, it gives CASSEWASYEQYF. The full variable domain, completed using reference TRBV2 and TRBJ2-7, is EPEVTQTPSHQVTQMGQEVILRCVPISNHLYFYWYRQILGQKVEFLVSFYNNEISEKSEIFDDQFSVERPDGSNFTLKIRSTKLEDSAMYFCASSEWASYEQYFGPGTRLTVT.

The chain is built from TRBV3-1 (or the pseudogene TRBV3-2) and TRBJ1-4; 7 bases are a match to TRBD1. J was trimmed by 3 bases and V by 2 bases; bases with no gene match: 15. This CDR3 has 19 amino acids. Germline assignment: CDR1 LGHDT and CDR2 YNNKEL (reference sequence). The CDR3 nucleotides are TGTGCCAGCAGCCAAAAGACGAGAGGAACGGGGACAGCTAATGAAAAACTGTTTTTT. Translation gives CASSQKTRGTGTANEKLFF.

Only a few counts were recorded for this clone. This chain connects TRBV7-2 to TRBJ1-4; 7 bases fit TRBD1. This CDR3 spans 15 amino acids. With 0 bases clipped from V and 4 bases from J, the junction kept 2 bases outside the gene matches. Germline V gives CDR1 SGHTA, CDR2 FQGNSA. The DNA for the CDR3 is TGTGCCAGCAGCTTAGCGGGGACAGTTAATGAAAAACTGTTTTTT. This gives the protein CASSLAGTVNEKLFF.

This sequence joins TRBV13 and TRBJ2-7; no firm D call. Germline lookup yields CDR1 PRHDT and CDR2 FYEKMQ (reference sequence). Trimming took 0 bases from V and 7 from J, leaving 10 bases between them. CDR3 length: 13 amino acids. CDR3 DNA sequence: TGTGCCAGCAGCTTAGGACTACTTATTGAGCAGTACTTC. Encoded protein: CASSLGLLIEQYF.

The V call is TRBV28, the J call TRBJ2-3, with D possibly matching TRBD1 (7 bases). This CDR3 is built from 17 residues. Per the germline V gene, CDR1 is MDHEN and CDR2 is SYDVKM. V was cut by 6 bases and J by 2 bases, with 21 bases left in between. The CDR3 region is CASSHRGRGADTDTQYF. The CDR3 DNA is TGTGCCAGCAGCCATAGGGGGCGGGGCGCGGACACAGATACGCAGTATTTT.

V usage is TRBV5-5 and J usage is TRBJ1-1; no definite D call. CDR1 is SGHKS and CDR2 is YYEKEE in the germline V gene (reference sequence). V shed 3 bases and J shed 1 base, with 7 bases lying between them. The CDR3 contains 13 residues. The CDR3 sequence: CASSSFPNTEAFF. The CDR3 DNA reads as TGTGCCAGCAGCTCGTTTCCGAACACTGAAGCTTTCTTT.

This clone showed up just a few times. The chain recombines TRBV7-6 with TRBJ1-1; 7 nucleotides agree with TRBD1. Germline loops: CDR1 SGHVS, CDR2 FNYEAQ. After removal of 3 bases from V and 0 bases from J, the junction contained 4 bases not matched to a gene. The CDR3 totals 15 residues. CDR3 coding DNA: TGTGCCAGCAGCTTGTCGACAGGGTTGAACACTGAAGCTTTCTTT. Amino acids: CASSLSTGLNTEAFF.

This chain joins TRBV5-8 and TRBJ1-1; D is uncertain. The CDR3 has 11 residues. Germline V lookup: CDR1 SGHTS, CDR2 YDEGEE. With 4 bases removed from V and 5 bases from J, the gap between germline ends came to 6 bases. As DNA, the CDR3 is TGTGCCAGCAGCCCAGGAACTGAAGCTTTCTTT. The encoded protein is CASSPGTEAFF.

The gene calls are TRBV18 and TRBJ1-2; 9 nucleotides align to TRBD1. Germline assignment: CDR1 KGHSH and CDR2 LQKENI. Trimming took 3 bases from V and 5 from J; bases not matched to a gene: 7. The CDR3 sequence is 15 residues long. In DNA form, the CDR3 reads TGTGCCAGCTCACCGGGACAGGGATTAGGGTATGGCTACACCTTC. It is translated as CASSPGQGLGYGYTF.

The chain joins TRBV9 to TRBJ2-2; D not certain. CDR3 length equals 16 residues. Deletions cut 0 bases from V and 2 bases from J, with 11 bases between. Germline V gives CDR1 SGDLS, CDR2 YYNGEE. The CDR3 DNA reads TGTGCCAGCAGCGTAGTATCAGGTTATAACACCGGGGAGCTGTTTTTT. Its translation: CASSVVSGYNTGELFF. Complete variable domain (other parts from reference TRBV9 and TRBJ2-2): DSGVTQTPKHLITATGQRVTLRCSPRSGDLSVYWYQQSLDQGLQFLIQYYNGEERAKGNILERFSAQQFPDLHSELNLSSLELGDSALYFCASSVVSGYNTGELFFGEGSRLTVL.

This clone was detected only once. The rearrangement joins TRBV24-1 to TRBJ2-7; D is undetermined. The CDR3 extends over 16 amino acids. Trimming removed 0 bases from V and 2 bases from J, with 13 bases in between. Germline CDR1 is KGHDR and CDR2 is SFDVKD. The DNA for the CDR3 is TGTGCCACCAGTGATTTGCCAGGCGTCAGGACCTACGAGCAGTACTTC. Translating it yields CATSDLPGVRTYEQYF.

This clone was found once. This chain uses TRBV29-1 with TRBJ2-3; 7 bases line up with TRBD1. Germline CDR1 and CDR2: SQVTM and ANQGSEA. The CDR3 totals 13 residues. Trimming at V came to 5 bases and at J to 1 base, leaving 3 bases not matched to a gene. CDR3 coding DNA: TGCAGCGTTTTCACAGGGGGCACAGATACGCAGTATTTT. Translation: CSVFTGGTDTQYF.

The chain joins TRBV15 to TRBJ1-2; D gene unclear. Trimming took 0 bases from V and 6 from J, leaving 14 bases between them. This CDR3 has 15 amino acids. The germline gives CDR1 LNHNV, CDR2 YYDKDF (reference sequence). CDR3 in amino acids: CATSRDRGMNDGYTF. The DNA of the CDR3 is TGTGCCACCAGCAGAGATAGAGGGATGAACGATGGCTACACCTTC.

CDR3: CASSQPRGVAKNIQYF. DNA for the CDR3: TGCGCCAGCAGCCAACCGCGGGGTGTAGCCAAAAACATTCAGTACTTC. The V gene is TRBV4-1, the J gene TRBJ2-4; maybe TRBD2 (6 bases). In germline, CDR1 is MGHRA, CDR2 YSYEKL. The CDR3 loop spans 16 amino acids. The V end lost 2 bases, the J end lost 0 bases, and 11 bases lay between the germline ends.